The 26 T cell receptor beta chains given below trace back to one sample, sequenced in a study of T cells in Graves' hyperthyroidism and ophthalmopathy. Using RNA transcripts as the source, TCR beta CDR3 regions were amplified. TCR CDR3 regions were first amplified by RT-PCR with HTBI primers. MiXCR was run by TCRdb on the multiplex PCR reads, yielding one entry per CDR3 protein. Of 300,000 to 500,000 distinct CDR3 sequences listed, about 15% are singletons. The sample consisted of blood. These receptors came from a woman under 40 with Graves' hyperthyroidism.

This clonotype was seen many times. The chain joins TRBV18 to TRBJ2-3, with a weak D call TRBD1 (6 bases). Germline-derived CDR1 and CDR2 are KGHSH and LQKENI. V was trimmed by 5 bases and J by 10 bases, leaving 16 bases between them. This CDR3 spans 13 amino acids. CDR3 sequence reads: CASSELDRLAQYF. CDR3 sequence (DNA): TGTGCCAGCTCAGAACTAGACAGGCTCGCGCAGTATTTT. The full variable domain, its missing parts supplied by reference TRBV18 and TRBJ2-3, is NAGVMQNPRHLVRRRGQEARLRCSPMKGHSHVYWYRQLPEEGLKFMVYLQKENIIDESGMPKERFSAEFPKEGPSILRIQQVVRGDSAAYFCASSELDRLAQYFGPGTRLTVL.

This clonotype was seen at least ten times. The CDR3 DNA follows: TGTGCCAGCAGCGCCCCGACGGGGCTAGCCAAAAACATTCAGTACTTC. Translating it yields CASSAPTGLAKNIQYF. The genes are TRBV2 and TRBJ2-4; D tentatively reads TRBD1 or TRBD2 (5 bases each). This CDR3 region has 16 residues. The V gene's germline CDR1 is SNHLY and CDR2 FYNNEI. V gave up 6 bases and J gave up 0 bases, with 15 bases separating them.

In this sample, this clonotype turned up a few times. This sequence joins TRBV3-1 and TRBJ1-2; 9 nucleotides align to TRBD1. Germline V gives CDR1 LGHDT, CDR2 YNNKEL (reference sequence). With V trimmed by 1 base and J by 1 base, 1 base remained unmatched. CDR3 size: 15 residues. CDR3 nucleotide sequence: TGTGCCAGCAGCCAAGGGGACAGGGATAACTATGGCTACACCTTC. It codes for CASSQGDRDNYGYTF.

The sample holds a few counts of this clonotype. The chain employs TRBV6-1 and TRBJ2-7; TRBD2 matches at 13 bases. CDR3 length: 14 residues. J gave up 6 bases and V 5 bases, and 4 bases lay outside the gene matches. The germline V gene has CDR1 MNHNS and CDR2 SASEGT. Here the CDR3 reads CASSLRLAGGEQYF. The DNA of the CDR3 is TGTGCCAGCAGTCTAAGACTAGCGGGAGGCGAGCAGTACTTC.

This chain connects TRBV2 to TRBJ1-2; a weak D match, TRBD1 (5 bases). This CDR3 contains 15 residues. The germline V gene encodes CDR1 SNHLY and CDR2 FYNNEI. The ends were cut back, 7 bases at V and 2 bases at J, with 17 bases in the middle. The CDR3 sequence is CASNPRLGGNYGYTF. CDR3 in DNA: TGTGCCAGCAACCCTAGGTTGGGGGGAAACTATGGCTACACCTTC.

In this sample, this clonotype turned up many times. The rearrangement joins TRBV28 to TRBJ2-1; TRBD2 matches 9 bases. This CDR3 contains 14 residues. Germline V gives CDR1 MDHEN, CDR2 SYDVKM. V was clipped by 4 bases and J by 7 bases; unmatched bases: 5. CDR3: CASSSSTSGNEQFF. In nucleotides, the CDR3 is TGTGCCAGCAGTTCCTCGACTAGCGGTAATGAGCAGTTCTTC.

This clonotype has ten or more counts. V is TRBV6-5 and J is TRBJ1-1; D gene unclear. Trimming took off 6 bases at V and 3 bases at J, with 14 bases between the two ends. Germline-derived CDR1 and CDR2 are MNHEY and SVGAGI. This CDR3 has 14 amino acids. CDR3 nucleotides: TGTGCCAGCAGCCGGGCGATCAGTCACACTGAAGCTTTCTTT. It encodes CASSRAISHTEAFF.

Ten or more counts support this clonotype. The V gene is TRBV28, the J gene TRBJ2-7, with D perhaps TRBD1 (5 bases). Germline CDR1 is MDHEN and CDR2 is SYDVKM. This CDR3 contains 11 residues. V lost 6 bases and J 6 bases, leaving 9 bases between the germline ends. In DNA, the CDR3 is TGTGCCAGCAGAATAAGGGGCGAGCAGTACTTC. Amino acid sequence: CASRIRGEQYF.

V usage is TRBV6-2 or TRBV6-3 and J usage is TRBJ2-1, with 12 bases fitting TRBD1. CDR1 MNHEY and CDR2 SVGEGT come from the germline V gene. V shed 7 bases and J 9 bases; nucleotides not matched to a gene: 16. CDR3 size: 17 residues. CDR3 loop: CASTSLLPGQGAGEQFF. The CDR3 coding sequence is TGTGCCAGCACTTCCCTTCTGCCGGGACAGGGGGCTGGTGAGCAGTTCTTC.

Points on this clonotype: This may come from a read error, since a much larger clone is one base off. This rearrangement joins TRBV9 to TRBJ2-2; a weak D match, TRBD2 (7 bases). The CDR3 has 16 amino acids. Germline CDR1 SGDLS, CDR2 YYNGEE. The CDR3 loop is CASSGASGQNTGELSF. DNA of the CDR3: TGTGCCAGCAGCGGGGCTAGCGGACAGAACACCGGGGAGCTGTCTTTT. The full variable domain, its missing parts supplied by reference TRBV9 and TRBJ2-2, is DSGVTQTPKHLITATGQRVTLRCSPRSGDLSVYWYQQSLDQGLQFLIQYYNGEERAKGNILERFSAQQFPDLHSELNLSSLELGDSALYFCASSGASGQNTGELSFGEGSRLTVL.

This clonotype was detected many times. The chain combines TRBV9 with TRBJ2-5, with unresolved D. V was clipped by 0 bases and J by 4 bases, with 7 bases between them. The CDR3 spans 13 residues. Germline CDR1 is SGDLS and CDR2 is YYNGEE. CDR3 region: CASSVVESETQYF. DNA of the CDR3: TGTGCCAGCAGCGTAGTGGAGTCAGAGACCCAGTACTTC.

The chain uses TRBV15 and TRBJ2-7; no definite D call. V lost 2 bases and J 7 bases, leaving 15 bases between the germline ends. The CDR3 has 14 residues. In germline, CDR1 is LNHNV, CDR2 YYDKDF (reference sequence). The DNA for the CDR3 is TGTGCCACCAGCAGACCGGACGGTTCTAGAGAGCAGTACTTC. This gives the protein CATSRPDGSREQYF.

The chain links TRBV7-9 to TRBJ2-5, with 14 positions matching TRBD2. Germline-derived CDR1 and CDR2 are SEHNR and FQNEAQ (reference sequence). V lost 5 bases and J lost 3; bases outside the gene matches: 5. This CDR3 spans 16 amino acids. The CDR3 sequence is CASSETSGRVKETQYF. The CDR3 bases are TGTGCCAGCAGCGAGACTAGCGGGAGGGTAAAAGAGACCCAGTACTTC.

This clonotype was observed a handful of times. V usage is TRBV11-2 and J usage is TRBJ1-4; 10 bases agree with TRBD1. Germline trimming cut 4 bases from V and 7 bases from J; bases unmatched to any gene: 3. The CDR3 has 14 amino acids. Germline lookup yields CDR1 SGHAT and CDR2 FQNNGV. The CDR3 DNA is TGTGCCAGCAGCTCGGGACAGGGGAGTGAAAAACTGTTTTTT. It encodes CASSSGQGSEKLFF.

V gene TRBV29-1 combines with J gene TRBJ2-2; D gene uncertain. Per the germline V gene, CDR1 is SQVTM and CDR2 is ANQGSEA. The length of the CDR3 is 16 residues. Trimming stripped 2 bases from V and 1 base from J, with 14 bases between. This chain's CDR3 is CSVELDAQWNTGELFF. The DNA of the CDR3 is TGCAGCGTTGAACTGGACGCCCAGTGGAACACCGGGGAGCTGTTTTTT.

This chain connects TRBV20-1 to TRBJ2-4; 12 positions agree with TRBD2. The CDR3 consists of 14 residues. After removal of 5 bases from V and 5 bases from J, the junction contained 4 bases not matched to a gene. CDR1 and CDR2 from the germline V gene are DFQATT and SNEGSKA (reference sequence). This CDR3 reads CSAETSGRQNIQYF. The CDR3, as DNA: TGCAGTGCTGAGACTAGCGGGAGACAAAACATTCAGTACTTC.

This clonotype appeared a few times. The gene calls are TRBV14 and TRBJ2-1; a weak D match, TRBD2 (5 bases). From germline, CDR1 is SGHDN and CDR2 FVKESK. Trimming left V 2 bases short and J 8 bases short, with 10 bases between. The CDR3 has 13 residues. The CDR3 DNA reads TGTGCCAGCAGCCAACGGCGGGCTCATGAGCAGTTCTTC. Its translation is CASSQRRAHEQFF. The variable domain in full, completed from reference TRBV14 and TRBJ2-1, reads EAGVTQFPSHSVIEKGQTVTLRCDPISGHDNLYWYRRVMGKEIKFLLHFVKESKQDESGMPNNRFLAERTGGTYSTLKVQPAELEDSGVYFCASSQRRAHEQFFGPGTRLTVL.

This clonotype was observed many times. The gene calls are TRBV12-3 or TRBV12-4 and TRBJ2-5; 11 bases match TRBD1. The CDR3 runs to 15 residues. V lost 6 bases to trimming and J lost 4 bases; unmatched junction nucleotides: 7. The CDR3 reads CASSLGQGEGETQYF. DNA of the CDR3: TGTGCCAGCAGCCTGGGACAGGGGGAGGGAGAGACCCAGTACTTC.

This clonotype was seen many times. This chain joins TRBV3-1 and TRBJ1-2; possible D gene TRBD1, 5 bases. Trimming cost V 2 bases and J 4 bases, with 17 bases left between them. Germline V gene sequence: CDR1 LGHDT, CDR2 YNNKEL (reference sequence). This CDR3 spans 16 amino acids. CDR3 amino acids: CASSQLVGIGGYGYTF. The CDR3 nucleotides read TGTGCCAGCAGCCAATTGGTCGGCATCGGGGGCTATGGCTACACCTTC.

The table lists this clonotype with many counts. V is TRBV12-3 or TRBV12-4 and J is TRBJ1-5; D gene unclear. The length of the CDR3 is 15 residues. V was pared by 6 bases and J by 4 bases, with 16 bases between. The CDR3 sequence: CASRLTGDRNQPQHF. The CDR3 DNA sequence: TGTGCCAGCAGGCTGACGGGAGACCGGAATCAGCCCCAGCATTTT.

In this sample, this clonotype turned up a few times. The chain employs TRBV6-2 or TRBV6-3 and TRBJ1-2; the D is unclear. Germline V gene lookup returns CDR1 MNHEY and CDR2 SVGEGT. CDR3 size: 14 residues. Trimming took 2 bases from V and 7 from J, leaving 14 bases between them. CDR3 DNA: TGTGCCAGCAGTTACATGGACGGAACTATTGGCTACACCTTC. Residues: CASSYMDGTIGYTF.

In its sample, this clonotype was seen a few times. CDR3 amino acids: CASSFLEKGYEQYF. The CDR3 region has the DNA TGTGCCAGCAGTTTTCTTGAGAAAGGCTACGAGCAGTACTTC. The rearrangement joins TRBV12-3 or TRBV12-4 to TRBJ2-7; D remains unclear. CDR3 length: 14 residues. V was clipped by 3 bases and J by 3 bases, with 12 bases between them.

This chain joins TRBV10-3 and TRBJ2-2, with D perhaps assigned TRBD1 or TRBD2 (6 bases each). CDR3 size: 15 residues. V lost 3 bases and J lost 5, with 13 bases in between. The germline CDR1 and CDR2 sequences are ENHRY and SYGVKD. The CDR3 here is CAISDPGGGTGELFF. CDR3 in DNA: TGTGCCATCAGTGATCCCGGAGGGGGAACCGGGGAGCTGTTTTTT.

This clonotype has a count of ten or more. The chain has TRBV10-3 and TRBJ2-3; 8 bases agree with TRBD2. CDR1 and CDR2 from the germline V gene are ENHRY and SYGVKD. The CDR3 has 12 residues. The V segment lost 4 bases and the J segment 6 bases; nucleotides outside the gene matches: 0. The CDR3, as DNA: TGTGCCATCAGTGGGACTAGCGATACGCAGTATTTT. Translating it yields CAISGTSDTQYF.

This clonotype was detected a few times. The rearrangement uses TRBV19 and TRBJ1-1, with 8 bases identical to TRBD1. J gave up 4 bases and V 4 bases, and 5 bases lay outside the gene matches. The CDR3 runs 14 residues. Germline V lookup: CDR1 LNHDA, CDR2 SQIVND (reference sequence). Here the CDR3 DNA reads TGTGCCAGTAGTAGGACAGGGCTGGTCACTGAAGCTTTCTTT. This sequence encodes CASSRTGLVTEAFF.

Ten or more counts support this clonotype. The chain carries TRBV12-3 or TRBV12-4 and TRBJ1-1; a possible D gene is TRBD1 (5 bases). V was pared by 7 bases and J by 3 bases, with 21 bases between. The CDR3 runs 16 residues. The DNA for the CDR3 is TGTGCCAGCACCCCTCCGGGGCTACCAGAGTACACTGAAGCTTTCTTT. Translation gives CASTPPGLPEYTEAFF.